Described below is a single T cell receptor (beta chain) sequence and its context. The antigen is undetermined. This record belongs to a study of blood T cells in healthy people across ages. Overall study results and limits: With donor CMV status unknown, expanded clonotype changes were possibly confounded. More naive CD4+ cells and higher diversity marked long-lived donors relative to aged donors.

The germline V gene has CDR1 SEHNR and CDR2 FQNEAQ (reference sequence). The CDR3 is 17 amino acids. V shed 3 bases and J shed 0 bases, with 17 bases lying between them. Primed by a sample-barcoded 5' primer and a J-beta primer mix, a second PCR proceeded for 7 to 11 cycles. With 12 random nucleotides, a template-switch adaptor tagged each individual cDNA molecule. Paired-end reads containing CDR3 totaled no fewer than 3 million for each sample. TCRdb passed the 5' RACE reads through MiXCR, listing each CDR3 protein once. The repertoire holds some 640,000 distinct CDR3 sequences, with over 45% as singletons.

The source material was blood. The rearrangement joins TRBV7-9 to TRBJ1-1; D may be TRBD1 (6 bases). The receptor was derived from a woman aged 55-70 years in good health. CDR3 residues: CASSFKWAGDMNTEAFF. For the CDR3, the DNA is TGTGCCAGCAGCTTCAAGTGGGCAGGGGACATGAACACTGAAGCTTTCTTT.